This record covers a single TCR beta chain. The antigen is unknown. The sample originates from a study of T cells in Graves' hyperthyroidism and ophthalmopathy. Trimming took 9 bases from V and 5 from J, leaving 10 bases between them. The germline V gene encodes CDR1 LNHDA and CDR2 SQIVND (reference sequence). The length of the CDR3 is 11 residues. Points from the study as a whole: In validation, the model predicted ophthalmopathy. These predictions came a median about 6 months before onset.

RNA transcripts yielded amplified TCR beta CDR3 regions. When the TCR CDR3 underwent first-round RT-PCR, the HTBI primer set was used. TCRdb passed the multiplex PCR reads through MiXCR, listing each CDR3 protein once. The top ten hold less than 9% of the sample, which has hundreds of thousands of distinct CDR3 sequences, about 45% seen once. This rearrangement joins TRBV19 to TRBJ1-2, with D unresolved. The clonotype was recovered from an adult man with Graves' disease, either hyperthyroidism or ophthalmopathy (not recorded which). Input material: peripheral blood or thyroid tissue (not recorded which). The CDR3 DNA reads as TGTGCCAGCGAAGGGAGGTATGGCTACACCTTC. As protein: CASEGRYGYTF.